Sequencing of this TCR beta chain was carried out in a study of T cells in Graves' hyperthyroidism and ophthalmopathy. RNA transcripts served as the template for amplifying TCR beta CDR3 regions. HTBI primers were used for first-round RT-PCR of the TCR CDR3. TCRdb processed the multiplex PCR reads anew with MiXCR; each CDR3 protein has one entry. The repertoire holds hundreds of thousands of distinct CDR3 sequences, 14% seen once, with approximately 10% in the top ten. This clonotype was seen a few times. V lost 3 bases to trimming and J lost 4 bases; unmatched junction nucleotides: 8. CDR1 and CDR2 (germline): ENHRY, SYGVKD. This CDR3 is 15 amino acids long.

The sequenced sample was blood. The genes are TRBV10-3 and TRBJ2-7; 8 bases agree with TRBD2. This clonotype was obtained from a woman aged 18 to 35 with Graves' hyperthyroidism. CDR3 sequence: CAISEGSGGGYEQYF. The CDR3 DNA reads as TGTGCCATCAGTGAAGGTTCCGGGGGGGGGTACGAGCAGTACTTC.